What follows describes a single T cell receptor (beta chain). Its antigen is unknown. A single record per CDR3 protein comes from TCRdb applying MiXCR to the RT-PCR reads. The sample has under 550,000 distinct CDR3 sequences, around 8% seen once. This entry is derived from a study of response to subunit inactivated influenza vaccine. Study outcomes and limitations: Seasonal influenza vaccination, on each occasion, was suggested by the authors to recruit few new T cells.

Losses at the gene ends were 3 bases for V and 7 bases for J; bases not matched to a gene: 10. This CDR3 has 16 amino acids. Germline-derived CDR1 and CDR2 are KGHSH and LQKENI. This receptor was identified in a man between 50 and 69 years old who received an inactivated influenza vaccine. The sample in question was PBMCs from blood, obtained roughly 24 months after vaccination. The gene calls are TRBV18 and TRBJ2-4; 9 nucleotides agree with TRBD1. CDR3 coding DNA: TGTGCCAGCTCACCGGGACAGGGAATAAAGGGGAACATTCAGTACTTC. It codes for CASSPGQGIKGNIQYF.